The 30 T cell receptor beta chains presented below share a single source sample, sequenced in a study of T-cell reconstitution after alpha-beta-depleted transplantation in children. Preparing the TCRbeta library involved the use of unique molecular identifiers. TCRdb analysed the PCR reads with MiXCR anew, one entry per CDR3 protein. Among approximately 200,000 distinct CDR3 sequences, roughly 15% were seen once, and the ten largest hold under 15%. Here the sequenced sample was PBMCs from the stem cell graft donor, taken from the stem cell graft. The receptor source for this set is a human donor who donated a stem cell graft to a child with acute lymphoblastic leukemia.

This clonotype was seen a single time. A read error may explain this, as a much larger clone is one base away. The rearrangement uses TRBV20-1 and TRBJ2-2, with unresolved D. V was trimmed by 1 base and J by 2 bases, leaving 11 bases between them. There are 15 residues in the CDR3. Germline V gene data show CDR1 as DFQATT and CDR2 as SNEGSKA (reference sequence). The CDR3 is CSARAKGSNTGELFF. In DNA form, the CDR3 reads TGCAGTGCTAGAGCTAAGGGATCTAACACCGGGGAGCTGTTTTTT.

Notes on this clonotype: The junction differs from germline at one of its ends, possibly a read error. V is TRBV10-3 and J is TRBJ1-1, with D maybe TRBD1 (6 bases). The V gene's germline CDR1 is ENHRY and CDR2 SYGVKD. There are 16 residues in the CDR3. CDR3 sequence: CAISGTKTGVNTEAIF. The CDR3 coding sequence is TGTGCCATCAGTGGAACAAAGACAGGAGTCAACACTGAAGCTATCTTT.

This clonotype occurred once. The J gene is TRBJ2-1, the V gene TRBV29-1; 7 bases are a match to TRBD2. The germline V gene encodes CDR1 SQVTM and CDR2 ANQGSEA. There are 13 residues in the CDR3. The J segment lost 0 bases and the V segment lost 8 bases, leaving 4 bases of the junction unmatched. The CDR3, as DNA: TGCAGCTCGGGAGGAAGCTCCTACAATGAGCAGTTCTTC. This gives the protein CSSGGSSYNEQFF.

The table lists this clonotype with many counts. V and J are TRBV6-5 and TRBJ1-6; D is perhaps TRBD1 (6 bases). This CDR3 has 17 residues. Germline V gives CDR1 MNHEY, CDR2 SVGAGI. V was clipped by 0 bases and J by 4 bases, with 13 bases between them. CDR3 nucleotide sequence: TGTGCCAGCAGTTACTCGAGTGTGGACAGATATAATTCACCCCTCCACTTT. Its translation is CASSYSSVDRYNSPLHF.

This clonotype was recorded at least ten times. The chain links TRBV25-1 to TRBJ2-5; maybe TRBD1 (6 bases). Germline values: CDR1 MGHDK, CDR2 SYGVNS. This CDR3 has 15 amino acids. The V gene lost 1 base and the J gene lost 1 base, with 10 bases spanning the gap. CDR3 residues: CASSESTGPQETQYF. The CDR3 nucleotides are TGTGCCAGCAGTGAATCGACAGGACCCCAAGAGACCCAGTACTTC.

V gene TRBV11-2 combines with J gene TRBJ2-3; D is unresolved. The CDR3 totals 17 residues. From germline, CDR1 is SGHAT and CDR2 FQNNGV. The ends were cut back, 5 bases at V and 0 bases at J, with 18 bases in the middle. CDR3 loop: CASSPTPGRFSTDTQYF. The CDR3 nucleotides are TGTGCCAGCAGCCCCACGCCCGGACGCTTTAGCACAGATACGCAGTATTTT.

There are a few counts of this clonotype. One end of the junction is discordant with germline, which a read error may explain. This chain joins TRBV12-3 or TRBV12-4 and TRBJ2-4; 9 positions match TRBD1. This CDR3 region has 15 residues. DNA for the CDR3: TGTGCCAGCAGTTCCTCACAGGGGGCCAGAAACATTCAGTACTTC. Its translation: CASSSSQGARNIQYF.

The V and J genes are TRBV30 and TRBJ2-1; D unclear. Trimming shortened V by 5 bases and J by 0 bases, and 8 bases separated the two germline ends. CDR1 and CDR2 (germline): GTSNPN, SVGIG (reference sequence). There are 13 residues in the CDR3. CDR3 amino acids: CAWATNSYNEQFF. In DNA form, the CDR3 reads TGTGCCTGGGCCACCAACTCCTACAATGAGCAGTTCTTC.

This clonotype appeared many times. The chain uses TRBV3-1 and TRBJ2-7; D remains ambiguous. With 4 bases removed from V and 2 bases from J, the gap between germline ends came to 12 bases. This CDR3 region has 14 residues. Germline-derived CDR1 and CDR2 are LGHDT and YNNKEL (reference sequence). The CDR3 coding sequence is TGTGCCAGCAGCCCATTGACCCGTACCTACGAGCAGTACTTC. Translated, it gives CASSPLTRTYEQYF.

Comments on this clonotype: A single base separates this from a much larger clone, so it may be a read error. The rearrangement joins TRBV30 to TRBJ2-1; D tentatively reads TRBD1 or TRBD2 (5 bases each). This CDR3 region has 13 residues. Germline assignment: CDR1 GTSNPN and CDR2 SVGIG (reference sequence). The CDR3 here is CAWAGTSYNDQFF. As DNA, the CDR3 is TGTGCCTGGGCCGGGACGTCTTACAATGACCAGTTCTTC.

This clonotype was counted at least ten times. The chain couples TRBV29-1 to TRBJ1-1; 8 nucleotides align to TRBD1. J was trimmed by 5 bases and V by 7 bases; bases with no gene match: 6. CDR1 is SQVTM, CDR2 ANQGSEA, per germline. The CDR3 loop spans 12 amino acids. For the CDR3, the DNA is TGCAGCGCCGCGACAGGGGTGACTGAAGCTTTCTTT. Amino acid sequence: CSAATGVTEAFF.

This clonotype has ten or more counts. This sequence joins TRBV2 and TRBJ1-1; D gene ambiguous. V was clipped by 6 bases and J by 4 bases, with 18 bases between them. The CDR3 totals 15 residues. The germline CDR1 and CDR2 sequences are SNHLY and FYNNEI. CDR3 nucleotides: TGTGCCAGCAGAACCCGGACGCGCGCTGGCACTGAAGCTTTCTTT. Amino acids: CASRTRTRAGTEAFF.

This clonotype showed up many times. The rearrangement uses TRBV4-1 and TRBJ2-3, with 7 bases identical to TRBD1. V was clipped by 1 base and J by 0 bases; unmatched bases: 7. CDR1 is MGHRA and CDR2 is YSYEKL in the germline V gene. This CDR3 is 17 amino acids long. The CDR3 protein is CASSQVSPRGSTDTQYF. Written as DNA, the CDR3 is TGCGCCAGCAGCCAAGTTTCACCCAGGGGGAGCACAGATACGCAGTATTTT.

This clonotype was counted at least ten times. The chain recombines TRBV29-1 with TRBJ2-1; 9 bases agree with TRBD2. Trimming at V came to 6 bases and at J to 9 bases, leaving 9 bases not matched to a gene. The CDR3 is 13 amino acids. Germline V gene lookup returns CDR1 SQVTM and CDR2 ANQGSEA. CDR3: CSVLSGRFSEQFF. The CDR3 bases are TGCAGCGTCTTAAGCGGGAGGTTCAGTGAGCAGTTCTTC.

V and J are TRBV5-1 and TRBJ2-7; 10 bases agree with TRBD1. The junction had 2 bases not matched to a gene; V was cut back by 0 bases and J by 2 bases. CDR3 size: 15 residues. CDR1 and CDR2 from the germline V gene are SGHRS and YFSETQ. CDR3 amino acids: CASSLVGTGAYEQYF. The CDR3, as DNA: TGCGCCAGCAGCTTGGTGGGGACAGGGGCCTACGAGCAGTACTTC.

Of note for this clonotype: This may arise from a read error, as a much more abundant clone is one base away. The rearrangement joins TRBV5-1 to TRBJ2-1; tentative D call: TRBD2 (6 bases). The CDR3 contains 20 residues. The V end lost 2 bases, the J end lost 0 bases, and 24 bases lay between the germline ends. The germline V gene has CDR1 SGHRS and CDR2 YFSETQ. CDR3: CASSFTIGNSGSSSYNEQFF. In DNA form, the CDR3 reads TGCGCCAGCAGCTTCACCATCGGGAATAGCGGAAGCAGCTCCTACAATGAGCAGTTCTTC.

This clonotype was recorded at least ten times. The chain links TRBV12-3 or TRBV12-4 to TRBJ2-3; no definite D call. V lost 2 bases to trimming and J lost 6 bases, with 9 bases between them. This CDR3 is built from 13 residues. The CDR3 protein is CASSLLNTDTQYF. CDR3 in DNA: TGTGCCAGCAGTTTACTAAACACGGATACGCAGTATTTT.

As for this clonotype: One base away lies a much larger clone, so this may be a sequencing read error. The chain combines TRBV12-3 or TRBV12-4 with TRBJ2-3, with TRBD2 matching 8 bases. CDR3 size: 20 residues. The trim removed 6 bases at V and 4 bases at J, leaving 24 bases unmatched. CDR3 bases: TGTGCCAGCAGCCCCGGGGCTAGGGGGTCGGGAGGGCATACTGCAGATACGCAGTATTTT. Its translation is CASSPGARGSGGHTADTQYF.

Here the CDR3 reads CASSFSGDHSYEQYF. Written as DNA, the CDR3 is TGTGCCAGCAGTTTTAGCGGGGATCACTCCTACGAGCAGTACTTC. The chain uses TRBV12-3 or TRBV12-4 and TRBJ2-7, with 8 bases identical to TRBD2. The CDR3 totals 15 residues. V trimming: 3 bases; J trimming: 0 bases; junction bases outside the gene matches: 4.

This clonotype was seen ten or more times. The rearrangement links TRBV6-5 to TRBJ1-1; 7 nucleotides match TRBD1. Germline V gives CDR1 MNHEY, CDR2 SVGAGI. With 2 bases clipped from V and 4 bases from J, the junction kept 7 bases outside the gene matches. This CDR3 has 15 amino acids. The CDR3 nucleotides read TGTGCCAGCAGTTACAGAGGGGGCTTGGGCACTGAAGCTTTCTTT. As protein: CASSYRGGLGTEAFF.

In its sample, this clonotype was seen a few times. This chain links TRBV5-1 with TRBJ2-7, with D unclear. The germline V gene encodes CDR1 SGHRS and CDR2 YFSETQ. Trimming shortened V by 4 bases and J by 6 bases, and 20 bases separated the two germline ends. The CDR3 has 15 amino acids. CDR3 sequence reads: CASSLDGPELSEQYF. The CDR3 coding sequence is TGCGCCAGCAGCCTGGACGGACCCGAATTGTCCGAGCAGTACTTC.

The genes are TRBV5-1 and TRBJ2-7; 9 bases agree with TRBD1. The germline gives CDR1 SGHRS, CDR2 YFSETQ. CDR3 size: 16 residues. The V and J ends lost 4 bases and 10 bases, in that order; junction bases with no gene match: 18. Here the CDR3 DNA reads TGCGCCAGCAGCGGCGGATGGACAGGGGTGGGAGCCGACCAGTACTTC. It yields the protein CASSGGWTGVGADQYF.

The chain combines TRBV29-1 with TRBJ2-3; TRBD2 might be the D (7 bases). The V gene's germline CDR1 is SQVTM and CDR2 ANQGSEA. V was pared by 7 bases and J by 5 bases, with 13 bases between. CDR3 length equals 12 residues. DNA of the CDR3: TGCAGCGGGGGGGGGGACAAAGATACGCAGTATTTT. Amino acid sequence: CSGGGDKDTQYF.

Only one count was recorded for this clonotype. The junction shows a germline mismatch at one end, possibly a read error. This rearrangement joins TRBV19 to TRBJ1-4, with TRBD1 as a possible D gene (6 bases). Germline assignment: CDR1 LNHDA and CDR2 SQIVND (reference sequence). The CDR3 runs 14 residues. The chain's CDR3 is CASNPRQANEKLFF. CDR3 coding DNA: TGTGCCAGTAATCCGCGACAGGCTAATGAAAAACTGTTTTTC.

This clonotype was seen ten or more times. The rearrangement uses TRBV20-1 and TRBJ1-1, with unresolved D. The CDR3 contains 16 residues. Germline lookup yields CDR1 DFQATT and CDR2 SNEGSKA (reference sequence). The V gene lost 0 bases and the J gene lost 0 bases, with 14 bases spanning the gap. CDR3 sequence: CSARDFVLPVNTEAFF. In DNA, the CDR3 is TGCAGTGCTAGAGATTTTGTCCTACCGGTGAACACTGAAGCTTTCTTT.

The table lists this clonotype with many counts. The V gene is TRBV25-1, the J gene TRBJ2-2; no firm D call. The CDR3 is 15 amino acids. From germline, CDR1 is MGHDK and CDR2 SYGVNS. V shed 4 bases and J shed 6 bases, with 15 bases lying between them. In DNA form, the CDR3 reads TGTGCCAGCAGTGGGGCTTCGGGTGCCGCCGGGGAGCTGTTTTTT. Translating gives CASSGASGAAGELFF. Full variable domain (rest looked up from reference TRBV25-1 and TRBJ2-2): EADIYQTPRYLVIGTGKKITLECSQTMGHDKMYWYQQDPGMELHLIHYSYGVNSTEKGDLSSESTVSRIRTEHFPLTLESARPSHTSQYLCASSGASGAAGELFFGEGSRLTVL.

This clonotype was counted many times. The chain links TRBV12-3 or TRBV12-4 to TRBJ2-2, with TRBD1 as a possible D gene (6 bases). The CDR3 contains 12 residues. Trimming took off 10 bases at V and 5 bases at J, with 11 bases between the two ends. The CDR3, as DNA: TGTGCCACGGAAGGGGGAACCGGGGAGCTGTTTTTT. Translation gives CATEGGTGELFF.

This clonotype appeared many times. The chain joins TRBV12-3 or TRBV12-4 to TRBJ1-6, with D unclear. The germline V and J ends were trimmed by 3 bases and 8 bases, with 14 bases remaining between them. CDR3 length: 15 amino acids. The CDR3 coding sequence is TGTGCCAGCAGTTTCGGTAGAGCATTGTATTCACCCCTCCACTTT. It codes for CASSFGRALYSPLHF.

This CDR3 is CASSPPAGAGPYEQYF. The CDR3 DNA sequence: TGTGCCAGCAGCCCCCCAGCAGGGGCCGGACCCTACGAGCAGTACTTC. The chain uses TRBV7-9 and TRBJ2-7; the D gene is possibly TRBD1 (6 bases). The CDR3 has 16 amino acids. Germline CDR1 is SEHNR and CDR2 is FQNEAQ (reference sequence). V was cut by 5 bases and J by 2 bases, with 19 bases left in between.

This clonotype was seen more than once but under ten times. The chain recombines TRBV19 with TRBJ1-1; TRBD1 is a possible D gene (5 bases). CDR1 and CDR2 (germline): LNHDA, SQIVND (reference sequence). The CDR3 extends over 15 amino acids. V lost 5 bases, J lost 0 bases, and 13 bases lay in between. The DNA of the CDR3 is TGTGCCAGTAGTGGGACGGGACGGCTGAACACTGAAGCTTTCTTT. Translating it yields CASSGTGRLNTEAFF.